This TCR beta chain was sequenced in a study of blood T cell repertoires in COVID-19. Across the whole study: PBMCs, B-cell-depleted T cells, or T cells provided the cDNA or gDNA that made up the material.

Trimming left V 6 bases short and J 1 base short, with 9 bases between. The germline V gene encodes CDR1 MNHEY and CDR2 SVGAGI. This CDR3 contains 13 residues. Authors' processing steps: Reference gene primer amplification in the assay estimated nucleated cell counts. Here immunoSEQ multiplex PCR was the method, and the copy in TCRdb shows in-frame clones only, minus some. D and trimming come from the DNA, and the V and J calls and clone size come from that table. This sample has around 150,000 clones; about 83% occur once, and the top ten carry under 13%. The Seattle site enrolled patients during active infection and followed them longitudinally.

The chain combines TRBV6-5 with TRBJ1-1; D is uncertain. This receptor was taken from a woman between 70 and 85 years old with COVID-19, enrolled during active disease. Sample: peripheral blood. CDR3 in DNA: TGTGCCAGCAGACCTACAGCGAACACTGAAGCTTTCTTT. Its translation is CASRPTANTEAFF.